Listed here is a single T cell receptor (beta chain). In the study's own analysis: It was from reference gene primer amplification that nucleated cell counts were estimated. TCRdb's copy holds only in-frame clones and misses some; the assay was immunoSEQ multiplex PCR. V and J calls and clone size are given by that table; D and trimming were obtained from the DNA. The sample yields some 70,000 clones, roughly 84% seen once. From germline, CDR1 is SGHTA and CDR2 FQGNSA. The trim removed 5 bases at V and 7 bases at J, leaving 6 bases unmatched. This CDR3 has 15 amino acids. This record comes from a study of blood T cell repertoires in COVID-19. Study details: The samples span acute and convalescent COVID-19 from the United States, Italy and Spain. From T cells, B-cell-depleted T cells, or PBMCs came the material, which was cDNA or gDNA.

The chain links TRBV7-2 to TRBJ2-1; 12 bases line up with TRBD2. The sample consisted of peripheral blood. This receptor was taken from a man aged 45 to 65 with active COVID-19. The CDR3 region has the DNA TGTGCCAGCAGCAGCGGACTAGCGGGAATGAATGAGCAGTTCTTC. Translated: CASSSGLAGMNEQFF.